Sequencing of this TCR beta chain was carried out in a study of OX40 agonist ivuxolimab in advanced cancers. Regarding the research as a whole: Ivuxolimab was an agonistic, fully human IgG2 monoclonal antibody directed against OX40 (CD134), a costimulatory receptor. In the dose-escalation cohort, approximately 82% of patients were male, and the mean age was approximately 60 years, with a range of 23 to 79. Intravenous ivuxolimab was administered to patients every 2 weeks at six dose levels: 0.01, 0.1, 0.3, 1.5, 3 and 10 mg/kg. Among the approximately 50 dose-escalation patients, around 19 had hepatocellular carcinoma, about 15 melanoma, 9 renal cell carcinoma and 9 head and neck cancer. Three dose-escalation patients achieved partial responses, one with hepatocellular carcinoma and two with cutaneous melanoma. The paper covers the monotherapy dose-escalation part of the phase I ivuxolimab trial, which included N ≈ 50 patients. Patients were allowed to have had prior anti-PD-1, anti-PD-L1 or anti-CTLA-4 therapy, and less than 45% of the dose-escalation patients had previously received checkpoint inhibitors. Peripheral TCRbeta sequencing aimed to test whether ivuxolimab altered TCR sequence diversity and caused clonal T-cell expansion. Study-wide findings and limitations: In the 0.1-3.0 mg/kg groups, partial responders were among the patients with the lowest normalized peripheral clonal expansion, particularly in CD8+ T cells. Low levels of normalized T-cell clonal expansion were also seen in some nonresponding patients. Antigen specificity was not determined for the clonally expanded peripheral T cells. On average, CD8+ T cells showed more expanded clones than CD4+ T cells after ivuxolimab. At doses from 0.1 to 3.0 mg/kg, clonal expansion was seen in both CD4+ and CD8+ blood T cells between baseline and week 6.

The trial excluded patients who had a history of autoimmune disease or were on systemic immunosuppression. Peripheral blood for TCR sequencing was collected from all dose cohorts at baseline, on cycle 4 day 1, and on cycle 7 day 1. Samples came from an open-label, multicenter, first-in-human phase I dose-escalation trial of ivuxolimab. Adults with locally advanced or metastatic head and neck squamous cell, hepatocellular, melanoma or renal cell carcinoma were enrolled in the trial. CD4+ and CD8+ T cells were sorted separately from peripheral blood before TCR sequencing. Genomic DNA was extracted from sorted cells for sequencing of the TCRbeta CDR3 region. The immunoSEQ Assay was used for sequencing of TCRbeta CDR3 regions. TCRdb carries this immuneACCESS record with in-frame sequences only. Its versions omit some clonotypes, under half of them owing to an unresolved V gene in the studies checked, with the rest unexplained. A total of tens of thousands of clones appear in this sample, about nine tenths of them only once. The top ten clones comprise 35% to 45% of the sample.

Comment on this clone: No cognate antigen has been identified for it. One base away there is no much larger clone; base qualities are not given.

From the cysteine up to the phenylalanine, the CDR3 has a length of 15 residues. CDR3 DNA is the only sequence kept; it has 45 bases, read in frame from the first base. V is clipped by 1 base and J by 3 bases, and the sequence between their germline boundaries is 12 bases long. From the germline V gene, CDR1 is MDHEN and CDR2 is SYDVKM. The source material was CD4+ or CD8+ T cells sorted from blood, sampled in a trial of the OX40 agonist ivuxolimab. This TCR derives from an adult with an advanced solid tumor such as melanoma, head and neck, liver or kidney cancer. The V and J segments used are TRBV28 and TRBJ2-5; the D gene lacks a confident call. The CDR3 here reads CASSLFRDTEETQYF. The nucleotide sequence is given as TGTGCCAGCAGTTTATTCCGAGACACCGAAGAGACCCAGTACTTC.